Listed here are 29 T cell receptor beta chains from one sample, sequenced in a study of blood T cell repertoires in COVID-19. Generated by immunoSEQ multiplex PCR, the TCRdb table keeps only in-frame clones and is missing some. The sample records 200,000 to 300,000 clones, about 85% being singletons. Sequencing was carried out using peripheral blood. Every receptor here comes from a woman aged 55-70 years with active or convalescent COVID-19.

This chain uses TRBV9 with TRBJ2-1, with 12 positions matching TRBD2. The V and J ends lost 4 bases and 8 bases, in that order; junction bases with no gene match: 16. Germline assignment: CDR1 SGDLS and CDR2 YYNGEE. The CDR3 has 18 amino acids. Here the CDR3 reads CASSTPLAGGSGLHEQFF. The CDR3 DNA follows: TGTGCCAGCAGCACCCCACTAGCGGGGGGCTCGGGTTTGCATGAGCAGTTCTTC.

The chain employs TRBV27 and TRBJ2-5; D uncertain. The germline gives CDR1 MNHEY, CDR2 SMNVEV (reference sequence). There are 14 residues in the CDR3. The V end was cut by 5 bases, the J end by 0 bases, with 10 bases between. The CDR3 loop reads CASSPTVYQETQYF. The DNA for the CDR3 is TGTGCCAGCAGTCCAACAGTATACCAAGAGACCCAGTACTTC.

V usage is TRBV30 and J usage is TRBJ2-7, with TRBD2 identical over 8 bases. Germline lookup yields CDR1 GTSNPN and CDR2 SVGIG (reference sequence). CDR3 length equals 13 residues. The CDR3 region has the DNA TGTGCTGGGAAGCGGGAGCGGGCCTACGAGCAGTACTTC. This sequence encodes CAGKRERAYEQYF. The whole variable domain, remainder taken from reference TRBV30 and TRBJ2-7, is SQTIHQWPATLVQPVGSPLSLECTVEGTSNPNLYWYRQAAGRGLQLLFYSVGIGQISSEVPQNLSASRPQDRQFILSSKKLLLSDSGFYLCAGKRERAYEQYFGPGTRLTVT.

This clone was counted between two and nine times. The CDR3 DNA reads as TGCGCCAGCAGTCCCCTTTCGGGGTATGTTTCACCCCTCCACTTT. It translates to CASSPLSGYVSPLHF. This chain links TRBV23-1 with TRBJ1-6; D remains unclear. Being an ORF, TRBV23-1 has a function that is uncertain. The CDR3 is 15 amino acids. Trimming removed 4 bases at V and 9 bases at J, with 16 bases between.

The rearrangement uses TRBV11-2 and TRBJ2-1; perhaps TRBD1 as D (6 bases). Germline-derived CDR1 and CDR2 are SGHAT and FQNNGV. The CDR3 runs 15 residues. Trimming left V 5 bases short and J 3 bases short, with 14 bases between. In DNA form, the CDR3 reads TGTGCCAGCAGCCTGGACAGTTTGGACTACAATGAGCAGTTCTTC. It codes for CASSLDSLDYNEQFF.

The genes are TRBV6-6 and TRBJ2-5; tentatively, D is TRBD2 (7 bases). The CDR3 covers 13 residues. V was pared by 2 bases and J by 4 bases, with 8 bases between. CDR1 and CDR2 from the germline V gene are MNHNY and SVGAGI (reference sequence). The CDR3 protein is CASSYGGAETQYF. CDR3 nucleotides: TGTGCCAGCAGTTACGGGGGGGCAGAGACCCAGTACTTC.

This chain uses TRBV14 with TRBJ2-7; 8 bases fit TRBD2. This CDR3 has 15 amino acids. Trimming cost V 1 base and J 6 bases; bases outside gene matches: 8. CDR1 is SGHDN and CDR2 is FVKESK in the germline V gene. The CDR3 region is CASSQGAGGRGEQYF. In DNA form, the CDR3 reads TGTGCCAGCAGCCAAGGGGCGGGAGGAAGGGGCGAGCAGTACTTC.

This chain joins TRBV4-1 and TRBJ2-5, with TRBD1 matching over 9 bases. CDR1 MGHRA and CDR2 YSYEKL come from the germline V gene. This CDR3 has 14 residues. Germline trimming cut 6 bases from V and 5 bases from J; bases unmatched to any gene: 7. The CDR3 region is CASSRAGTGETQYF. In nucleotides, the CDR3 is TGCGCCAGCAGTCGAGCCGGGACAGGGGAGACCCAGTACTTC.

The gene calls are TRBV29-1 and TRBJ1-5; maybe TRBD1 (5 bases). In germline, CDR1 is SQVTM, CDR2 ANQGSEA. The V and J ends lost 4 bases and 0 bases respectively, with 13 bases between them. CDR3 length equals 15 residues. DNA for the CDR3: TGCAGCGTTGTAGTAGGGGCTCATAGCAATCAGCCCCAGCATTTT. This translates into CSVVVGAHSNQPQHF.

This sequence joins TRBV11-3 and TRBJ2-5; D not resolved. V lost 4 bases, J lost 2 bases, and 5 bases lay in between. This CDR3 spans 12 amino acids. Looked up from germline, CDR1 is SGHNT and CDR2 is YENEEA. Written as DNA, the CDR3 is TGTGCCAGCAGCTCGACACAAGAGACCCAGTACTTC. This encodes CASSSTQETQYF.

This clone was recorded only once. The rearrangement joins TRBV10-1 to TRBJ2-1, with D unresolved. The germline V and J ends were trimmed by 3 bases and 4 bases, with 4 bases remaining between them. Germline V gene data show CDR1 as WNHNN and CDR2 as SYGVQD (reference sequence). This CDR3 is built from 12 residues. The CDR3 region is CASSEQYNEQFF. Here the CDR3 DNA reads TGCGCCAGCAGTGAACAGTACAATGAGCAGTTCTTC.

The CDR3 reads CASSKLSGDAGELFF. In nucleotides, the CDR3 is TGCGCCAGCAGTAAGCTTAGCGGGGATGCCGGGGAGCTGTTTTTT. The V call is TRBV5-1, the J call TRBJ2-2, with TRBD2 matching over 8 bases. The V segment lost 5 bases and the J segment 6 bases; nucleotides outside the gene matches: 9. The CDR3 is 15 residues long. In germline, CDR1 is SGHRS, CDR2 YFSETQ.

V gene TRBV3-1 (or the pseudogene TRBV3-2) combines with J gene TRBJ1-1, with TRBD1 as a possible D gene (5 bases). From germline, CDR1 is LGHDT and CDR2 YNNKEL (reference sequence). V lost 2 bases to trimming and J lost 6 bases, with 16 bases between them. CDR3 size: 15 residues. The CDR3 coding sequence is TGTGCCAGCAGCCAATCGGTCGGGGCGGGGGCTGAAGCTTTCTTT. Amino acids: CASSQSVGAGAEAFF.

V gene TRBV15 combines with J gene TRBJ2-1; the D gene is possibly TRBD2 (6 bases). The CDR3 is made up of 16 amino acids. Deletions cut 1 base from V and 1 base from J, with 11 bases between. In germline, CDR1 is LNHNV, CDR2 YYDKDF (reference sequence). CDR3: CATSRAGESSYNEQFF. The CDR3, as DNA: TGTGCCACCAGCAGAGCGGGAGAGAGTTCCTACAATGAGCAGTTCTTC.

J is TRBJ2-5 and V is TRBV3-1 (or the pseudogene TRBV3-2), with D perhaps TRBD2 (6 bases). Trimming shortened V by 1 base and J by 0 bases, and 24 bases separated the two germline ends. The CDR3 loop spans 20 amino acids. Germline V gene sequence: CDR1 LGHDT, CDR2 YNNKEL (reference sequence). The CDR3: CASSQADPGSSRSYQETQYF. The CDR3, as DNA: TGTGCCAGCAGCCAAGCCGACCCCGGGAGTAGTCGATCGTACCAAGAGACCCAGTACTTC.

This chain links TRBV29-1 with TRBJ1-1, with D uncertain. Germline loops: CDR1 SQVTM, CDR2 ANQGSEA. The CDR3 sequence is 10 residues long. V was clipped by 4 bases and J by 11 bases, with 11 bases between them. The CDR3 region is CSVGEARAFF. DNA for the CDR3: TGCAGCGTTGGGGAGGCGCGGGCTTTCTTT.

Only a few counts were recorded for this clone. V usage is TRBV24-1 and J usage is TRBJ2-5; 7 bases agree with TRBD1. The CDR3 totals 16 residues. V lost 4 bases, J lost 3 bases, and 10 bases stayed unmatched. The germline gives CDR1 KGHDR, CDR2 SFDVKD. CDR3 loop: CATSDHTRDRKETQYF. Written as DNA, the CDR3 is TGTGCCACCAGTGACCACACTCGGGACAGAAAAGAGACCCAGTACTTC.

The chain uses TRBV9 and TRBJ2-3; possibly TRBD1 for D (5 bases). CDR1 and CDR2 from the germline V gene are SGDLS and YYNGEE. V dropped 0 bases and J dropped 0 bases, with 23 bases sitting between them. The CDR3 consists of 20 residues. CDR3: CASSVAGIQGDTSSTDTQYF. CDR3 coding DNA: TGTGCCAGCAGCGTAGCTGGGATTCAGGGCGACACCTCTAGCACAGATACGCAGTATTTT.

The J gene is TRBJ1-5, the V gene TRBV27; possible D gene TRBD1, 6 bases. V was trimmed by 9 bases and J by 2 bases, leaving 17 bases between them. The germline CDR1 and CDR2 sequences are MNHEY and SMNVEV (reference sequence). The CDR3 is 15 amino acids. The CDR3: CARVDGGSGNQPQHF. CDR3 in DNA: TGTGCCAGAGTCGATGGGGGCAGCGGCAATCAGCCCCAGCATTTT.

The chain combines TRBV5-1 with TRBJ2-1, with a weak D call TRBD2 (6 bases). The CDR3 has 18 amino acids. V shed 1 base and J shed 4 bases, with 21 bases lying between them. CDR1 is SGHRS and CDR2 is YFSETQ in the germline V gene. The CDR3 coding sequence is TGCGCCAGCAGCTTGAGGCTGGGTAGTCTGGGGGGTTACAATGAGCAGTTCTTC. This codes for CASSLRLGSLGGYNEQFF.

V usage is TRBV6-5 and J usage is TRBJ1-1; D gene ambiguous. Trimming cost V 7 bases and J 4 bases, with 13 bases left between them. CDR1 MNHEY and CDR2 SVGAGI come from the germline V gene. The CDR3 is made up of 13 amino acids. CDR3: CASIQPPGTEAFF. The CDR3 DNA reads as TGTGCCAGCATACAGCCCCCCGGCACTGAAGCTTTCTTT.

The chain joins TRBV2 to TRBJ1-2; 8 positions agree with TRBD1. V was clipped by 0 bases and J by 7 bases; unmatched bases: 4. The length of the CDR3 is 14 residues. The germline V gene has CDR1 SNHLY and CDR2 FYNNEI. In DNA form, the CDR3 reads TGTGCCAGCAGTGAAGCTGGAGACAGGGGTGGCTACACCTTC. Translation gives CASSEAGDRGGYTF.

The chain carries TRBV27 and TRBJ1-6; TRBD1 matches at 7 bases. CDR3 length: 14 residues. Trimming removed 1 base from V and 7 bases from J; junction bases left unmatched: 1. Germline V gives CDR1 MNHEY, CDR2 SMNVEV (reference sequence). CDR3 DNA sequence: TGTGCCAGCAGTTTATTCAGGGGGAATTCACCCCTCCACTTT. Protein: CASSLFRGNSPLHF.

The rearrangement links TRBV5-4 to TRBJ1-6; D remains unclear. Germline V lookup: CDR1 SGHNT, CDR2 YYREEE (reference sequence). The V end was cut by 3 bases, the J end by 4 bases, with 8 bases between. The CDR3 spans 14 residues. CDR3 in DNA: TGTGCCAGCAGCTCAACAGTTTATAATTCACCCCTCCACTTT. It codes for CASSSTVYNSPLHF.

This clone showed up just once. The chain links TRBV5-1 to TRBJ1-2, with 7 positions matching TRBD1. The V segment lost 4 bases and the J segment 4 bases; nucleotides outside the gene matches: 13. This CDR3 comprises 16 residues. Germline assignment: CDR1 SGHRS and CDR2 YFSETQ. DNA of the CDR3: TGCGCCAGCAGCCCAGGGGGGCAGAGGGTTGGCTATGGCTACACCTTC. Protein sequence: CASSPGGQRVGYGYTF.

V gene TRBV11-3 combines with J gene TRBJ1-1; D gene ambiguous. Trimming took off 0 bases at V and 0 bases at J, with 14 bases between the two ends. Germline-derived CDR1 and CDR2 are SGHNT and YENEEA. The CDR3 consists of 17 residues. CDR3: CASSLDRVGEMNTEAFF. CDR3 DNA: TGTGCCAGCAGCTTAGATCGCGTCGGGGAAATGAACACTGAAGCTTTCTTT.

The V gene is TRBV7-8, the J gene TRBJ2-3, with D possibly being TRBD2 (6 bases). CDR3 length: 16 amino acids. From germline, CDR1 is SGHVS and CDR2 FQNEAQ. Trimming stripped 3 bases from V and 1 base from J, with 14 bases between. The CDR3 is CASSFFLASGTDTQYF. DNA of the CDR3: TGTGCCAGCAGCTTTTTTCTAGCGTCGGGCACAGATACGCAGTATTTT. The variable domain in full, with the rest retrieved from reference TRBV7-8 and TRBJ2-3, is GAGVSQSPRYKVAKRGQDVALRCDPISGHVSLFWYQQALGQGPEFLTYFQNEAQLDKSGLPSDRFFAERPEGSVSTLKIQRTQQEDSAVYLCASSFFLASGTDTQYFGPGTRLTVL.

V and J are TRBV7-2 and TRBJ2-3; the match to TRBD2 covers 15 bases. Germline lookup yields CDR1 SGHTA and CDR2 FQGNSA. The CDR3 totals 15 residues. The V gene end was trimmed by 3 bases and the J gene end by 7 bases; junction bases not matched to a gene: 2. This chain's CDR3 is CASSFGTSGGYTQYF. The CDR3 region has the DNA TGTGCCAGCAGCTTCGGGACTAGCGGGGGGTATACGCAGTATTTT.

This clone was recorded at least ten times. This chain links TRBV6-6 with TRBJ2-1, with 15 nucleotides matching TRBD2. The V gene end was trimmed by 5 bases and the J gene end by 9 bases; junction bases not matched to a gene: 5. Germline CDR1 is MNHNY and CDR2 is SVGAGI (reference sequence). This CDR3 is 15 amino acids long. CDR3 region: CASSLGLAGGLEQFF. CDR3 nucleotides: TGTGCCAGCAGTCTAGGACTAGCGGGGGGGCTTGAGCAGTTCTTC.